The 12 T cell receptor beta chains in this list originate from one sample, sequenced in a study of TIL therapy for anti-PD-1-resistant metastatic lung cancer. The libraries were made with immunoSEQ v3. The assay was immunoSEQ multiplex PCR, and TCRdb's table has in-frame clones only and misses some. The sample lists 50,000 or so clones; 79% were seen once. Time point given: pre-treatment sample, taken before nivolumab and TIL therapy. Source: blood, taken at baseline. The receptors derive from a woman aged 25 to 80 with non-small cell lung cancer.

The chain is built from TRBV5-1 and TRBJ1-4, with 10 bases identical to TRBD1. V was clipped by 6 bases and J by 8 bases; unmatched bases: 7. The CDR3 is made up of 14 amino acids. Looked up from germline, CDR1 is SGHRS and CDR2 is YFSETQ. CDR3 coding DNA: TGCGCCAGCACCTGGGGGACAGGGGAAGAAAAACTGTTTTTT. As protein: CASTWGTGEEKLFF.

CDR3 in amino acids: CASSVDSRGYNEQFF. CDR3 bases: TGTGCCAGCAGCGTAGATAGCAGAGGCTACAATGAGCAGTTCTTC. The J gene is TRBJ2-1, the V gene TRBV9, with unresolved D. Trimming cost V 0 bases and J 3 bases, with 10 bases left between them. Germline values: CDR1 SGDLS, CDR2 YYNGEE. The CDR3 covers 15 residues.

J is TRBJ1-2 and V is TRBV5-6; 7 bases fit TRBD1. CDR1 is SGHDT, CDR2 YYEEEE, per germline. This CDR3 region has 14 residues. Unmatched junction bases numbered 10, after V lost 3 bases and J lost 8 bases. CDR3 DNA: TGTGCCAGCAGCTCTGACAGGGAATTCTTGGGCTACACCTTC. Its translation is CASSSDREFLGYTF. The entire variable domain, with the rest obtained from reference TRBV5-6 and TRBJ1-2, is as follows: DAGVTQSPTHLIKTRGQQVTLRCSPKSGHDTVSWYQQALGQGPQFIFQYYEEEERQRGNFPDRFSGHQFPNYSSELNVNALLLGDSALYLCASSSDREFLGYTFGSGTRLTVV.

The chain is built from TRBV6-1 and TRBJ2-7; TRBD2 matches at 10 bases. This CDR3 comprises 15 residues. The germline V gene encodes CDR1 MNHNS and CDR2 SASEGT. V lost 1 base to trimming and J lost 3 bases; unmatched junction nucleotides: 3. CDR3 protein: CASSEEASGSYEQYF. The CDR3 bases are TGTGCCAGCAGTGAAGAGGCTAGCGGGAGCTACGAGCAGTACTTC.

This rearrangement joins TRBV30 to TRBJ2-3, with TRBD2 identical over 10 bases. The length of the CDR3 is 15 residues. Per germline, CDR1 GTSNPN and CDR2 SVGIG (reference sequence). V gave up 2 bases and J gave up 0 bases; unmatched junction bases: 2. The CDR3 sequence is CAWSQLAGSTDTQYF. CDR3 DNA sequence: TGTGCCTGGAGTCAACTAGCGGGAAGCACAGATACGCAGTATTTT.

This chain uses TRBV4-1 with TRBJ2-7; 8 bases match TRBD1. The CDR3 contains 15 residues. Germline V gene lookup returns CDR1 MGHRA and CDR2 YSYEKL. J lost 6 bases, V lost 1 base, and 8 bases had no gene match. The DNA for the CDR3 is TGCGCCAGCAGCCAAGTATGGACAGGGACAGGCGAGCAGTACTTC. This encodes CASSQVWTGTGEQYF.

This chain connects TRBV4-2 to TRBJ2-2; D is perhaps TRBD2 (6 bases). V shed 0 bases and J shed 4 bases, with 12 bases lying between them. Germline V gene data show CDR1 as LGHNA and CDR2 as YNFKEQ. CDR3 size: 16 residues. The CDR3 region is CASSQDRGSSTGELFF. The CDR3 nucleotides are TGTGCCAGCAGCCAAGATCGGGGGTCTAGCACCGGGGAGCTGTTTTTT.

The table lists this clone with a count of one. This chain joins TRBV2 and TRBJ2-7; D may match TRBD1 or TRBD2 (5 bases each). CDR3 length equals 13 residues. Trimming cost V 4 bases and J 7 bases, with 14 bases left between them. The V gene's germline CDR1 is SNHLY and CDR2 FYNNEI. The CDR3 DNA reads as TGTGCCAGCAGTGCGCCGGGACCGGGGGAGCAGTACTTC. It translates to CASSAPGPGEQYF.

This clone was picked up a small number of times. CDR3 region: CASSQQGESDTQYF. In DNA form, the CDR3 reads TGTGCCAGCTCTCAACAAGGGGAATCAGATACGCAGTATTTT. This sequence joins TRBV18 and TRBJ2-3; TRBD1 is a possible D gene (5 bases). Germline V gene lookup returns CDR1 KGHSH and CDR2 LQKENI. The CDR3 covers 14 residues. The V end lost 6 bases, the J end lost 4 bases, and 14 bases lay between the germline ends.

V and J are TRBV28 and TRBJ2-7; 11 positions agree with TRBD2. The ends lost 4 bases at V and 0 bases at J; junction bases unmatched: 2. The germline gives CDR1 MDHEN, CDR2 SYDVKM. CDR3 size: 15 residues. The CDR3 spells CASSYSGGVSYEQYF. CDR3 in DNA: TGTGCCAGCAGTTATAGCGGGGGGGTCTCCTACGAGCAGTACTTC.

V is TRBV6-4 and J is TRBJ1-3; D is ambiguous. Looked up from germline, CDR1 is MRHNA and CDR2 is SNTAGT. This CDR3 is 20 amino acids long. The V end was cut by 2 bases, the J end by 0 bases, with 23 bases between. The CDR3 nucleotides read TGTGCCAGCAGTGACGTATCTGCAGCGCCTTCCGCTTTCTCTGGAAACACCATATATTTT. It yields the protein CASSDVSAAPSAFSGNTIYF.

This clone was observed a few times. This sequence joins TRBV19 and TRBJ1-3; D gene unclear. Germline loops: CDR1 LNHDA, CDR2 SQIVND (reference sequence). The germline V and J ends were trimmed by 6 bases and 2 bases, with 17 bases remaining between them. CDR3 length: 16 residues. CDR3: CASRPPARGPGNTIYF. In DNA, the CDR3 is TGTGCCAGTAGACCGCCAGCCCGGGGTCCTGGAAACACCATATATTTT.